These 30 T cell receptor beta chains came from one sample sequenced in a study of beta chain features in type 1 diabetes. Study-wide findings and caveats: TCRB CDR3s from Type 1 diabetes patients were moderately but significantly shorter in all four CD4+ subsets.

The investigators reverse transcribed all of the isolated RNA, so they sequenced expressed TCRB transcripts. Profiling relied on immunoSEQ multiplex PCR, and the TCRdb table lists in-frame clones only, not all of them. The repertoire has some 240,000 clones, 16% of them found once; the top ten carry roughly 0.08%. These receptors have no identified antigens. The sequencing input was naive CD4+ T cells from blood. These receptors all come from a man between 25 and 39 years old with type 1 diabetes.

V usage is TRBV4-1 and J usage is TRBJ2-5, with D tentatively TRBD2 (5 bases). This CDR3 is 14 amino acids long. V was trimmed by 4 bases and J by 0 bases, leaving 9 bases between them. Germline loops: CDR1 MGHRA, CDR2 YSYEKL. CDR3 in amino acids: CASSRTGYQETQYF. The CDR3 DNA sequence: TGCGCCAGCAGCCGTACGGGGTACCAAGAGACCCAGTACTTC.

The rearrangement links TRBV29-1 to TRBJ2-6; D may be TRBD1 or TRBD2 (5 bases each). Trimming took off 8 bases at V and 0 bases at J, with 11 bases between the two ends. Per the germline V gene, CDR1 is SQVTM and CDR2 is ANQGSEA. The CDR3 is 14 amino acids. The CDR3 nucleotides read TGCAGCACAAGAGGGGACTCTGGGGCCAACGTCCTGACTTTC. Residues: CSTRGDSGANVLTF.

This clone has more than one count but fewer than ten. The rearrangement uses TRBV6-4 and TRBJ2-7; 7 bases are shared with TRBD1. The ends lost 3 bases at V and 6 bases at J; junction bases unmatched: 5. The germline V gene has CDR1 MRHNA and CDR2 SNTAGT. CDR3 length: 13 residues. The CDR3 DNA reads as TGTGCCAGCAGTGATAACAGGGGTCTCGAGCAGTACTTC. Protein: CASSDNRGLEQYF.

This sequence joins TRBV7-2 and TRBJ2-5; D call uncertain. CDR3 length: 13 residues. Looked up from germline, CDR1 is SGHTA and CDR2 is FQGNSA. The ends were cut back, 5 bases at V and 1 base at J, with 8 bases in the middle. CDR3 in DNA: TGTGCCAGCAGCCTGAGCGCCCAAGAGACCCAGTACTTC. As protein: CASSLSAQETQYF.

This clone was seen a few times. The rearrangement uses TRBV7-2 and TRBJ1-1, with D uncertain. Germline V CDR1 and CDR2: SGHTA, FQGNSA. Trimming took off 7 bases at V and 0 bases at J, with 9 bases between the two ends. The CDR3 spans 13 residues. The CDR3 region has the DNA TGTGCCAGCAACCCATCCATGAACACTGAAGCTTTCTTT. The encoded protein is CASNPSMNTEAFF.

In DNA form, the CDR3 reads TGTGCCAGCAGCTTTACTCCGGGACTAGCGAATGAGCAGTTCTTC. Protein: CASSFTPGLANEQFF. V gene TRBV7-2 combines with J gene TRBJ2-1; 10 nucleotides agree with TRBD2. V gave up 3 bases and J gave up 7 bases; unmatched junction bases: 6. Germline V gene sequence: CDR1 SGHTA, CDR2 FQGNSA. The CDR3 runs to 15 residues.

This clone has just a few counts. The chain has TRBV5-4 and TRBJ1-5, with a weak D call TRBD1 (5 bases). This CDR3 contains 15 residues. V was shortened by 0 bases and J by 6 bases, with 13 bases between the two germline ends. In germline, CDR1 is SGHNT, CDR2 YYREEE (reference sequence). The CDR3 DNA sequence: TGTGCCAGCAGCTTGGGCCCAGGGTCAAGTCAGCCCCAGCATTTT. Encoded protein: CASSLGPGSSQPQHF.

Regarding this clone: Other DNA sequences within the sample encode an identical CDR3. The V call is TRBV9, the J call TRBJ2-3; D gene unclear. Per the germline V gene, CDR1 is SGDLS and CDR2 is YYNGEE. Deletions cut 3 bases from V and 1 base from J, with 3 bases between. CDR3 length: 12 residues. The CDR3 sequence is CASSGGTDTQYF. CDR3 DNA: TGTGCCAGCAGCGGGGGCACAGATACGCAGTATTTT.

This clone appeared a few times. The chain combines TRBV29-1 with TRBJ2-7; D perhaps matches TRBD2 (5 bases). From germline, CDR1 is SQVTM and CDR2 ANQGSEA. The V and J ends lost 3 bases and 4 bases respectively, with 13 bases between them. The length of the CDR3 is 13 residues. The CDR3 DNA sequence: TGCAGCGTTGAGAAAGCATCGGGGTACGAGCAGTACTTC. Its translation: CSVEKASGYEQYF.

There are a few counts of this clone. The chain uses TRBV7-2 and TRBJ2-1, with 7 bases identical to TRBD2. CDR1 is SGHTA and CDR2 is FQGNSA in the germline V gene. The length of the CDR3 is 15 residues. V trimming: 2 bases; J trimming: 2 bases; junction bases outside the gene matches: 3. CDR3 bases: TGTGCCAGCAGCTTAAACGCGGGAGCCTACAATGAGCAGTTCTTC. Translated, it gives CASSLNAGAYNEQFF.

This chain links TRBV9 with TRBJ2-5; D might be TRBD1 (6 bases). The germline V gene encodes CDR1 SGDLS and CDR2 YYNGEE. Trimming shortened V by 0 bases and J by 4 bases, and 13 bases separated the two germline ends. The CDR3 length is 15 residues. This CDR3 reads CASSVATGRAETQYF. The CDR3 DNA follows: TGTGCCAGCAGCGTAGCTACAGGGCGCGCAGAGACCCAGTACTTC.

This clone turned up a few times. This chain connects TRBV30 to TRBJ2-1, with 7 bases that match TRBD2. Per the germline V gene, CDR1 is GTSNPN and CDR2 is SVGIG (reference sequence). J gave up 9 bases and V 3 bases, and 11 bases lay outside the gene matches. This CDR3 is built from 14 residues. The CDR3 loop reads CAWRLTSSGGEQFF. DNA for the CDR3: TGTGCCTGGAGGTTGACTAGCAGTGGAGGTGAGCAGTTCTTC.

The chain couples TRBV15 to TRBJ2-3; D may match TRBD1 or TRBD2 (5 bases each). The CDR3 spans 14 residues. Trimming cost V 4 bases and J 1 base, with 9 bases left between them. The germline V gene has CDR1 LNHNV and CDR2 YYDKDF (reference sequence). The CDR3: CATSNQGGTDTQYF. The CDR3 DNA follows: TGTGCCACCAGCAATCAGGGAGGCACAGATACGCAGTATTTT.

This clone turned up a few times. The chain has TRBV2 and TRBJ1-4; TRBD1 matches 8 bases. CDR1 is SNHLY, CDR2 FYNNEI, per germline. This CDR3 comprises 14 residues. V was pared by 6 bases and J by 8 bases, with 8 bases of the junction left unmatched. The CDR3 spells CASSDRGFGEKLFF. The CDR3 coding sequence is TGTGCCAGCAGCGACAGGGGTTTCGGCGAAAAACTGTTTTTT.

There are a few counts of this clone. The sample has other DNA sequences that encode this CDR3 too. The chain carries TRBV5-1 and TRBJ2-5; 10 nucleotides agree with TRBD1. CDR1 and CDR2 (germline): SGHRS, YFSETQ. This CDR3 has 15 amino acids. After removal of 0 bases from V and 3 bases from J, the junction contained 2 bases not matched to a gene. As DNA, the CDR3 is TGCGCCAGCAGCTTGGCAGGGACAGGGGAAGAGACCCAGTACTTC. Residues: CASSLAGTGEETQYF.

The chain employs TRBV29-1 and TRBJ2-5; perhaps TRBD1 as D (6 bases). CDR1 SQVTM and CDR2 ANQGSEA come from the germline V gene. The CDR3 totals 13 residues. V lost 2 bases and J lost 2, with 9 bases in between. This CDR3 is CSVETDRQETQYF. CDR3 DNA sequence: TGCAGCGTTGAAACGGACAGACAAGAGACCCAGTACTTC.

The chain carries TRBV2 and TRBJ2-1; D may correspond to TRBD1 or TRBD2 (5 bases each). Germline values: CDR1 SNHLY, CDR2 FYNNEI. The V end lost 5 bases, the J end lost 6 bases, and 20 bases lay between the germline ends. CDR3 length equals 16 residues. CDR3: CASSPITWGSRNEQFF. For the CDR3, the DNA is TGTGCCAGCAGTCCGATTACATGGGGGAGTCGCAATGAGCAGTTCTTC.

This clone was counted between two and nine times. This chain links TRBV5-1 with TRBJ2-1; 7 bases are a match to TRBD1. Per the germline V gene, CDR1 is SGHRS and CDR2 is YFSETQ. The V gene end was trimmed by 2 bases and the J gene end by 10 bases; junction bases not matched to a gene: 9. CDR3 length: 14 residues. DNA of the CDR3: TGCGCCAGCAGCTTATCCCGGTTCAGGGGGGAGCAGTTCTTC. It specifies CASSLSRFRGEQFF.

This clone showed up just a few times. CDR3 protein: CAWSVGTSRELFF. The DNA for the CDR3 is TGTGCCTGGAGTGTCGGGACTAGCAGGGAGCTGTTTTTT. This chain links TRBV30 with TRBJ2-2; 9 bases are shared with TRBD2. The trim removed 0 bases at V and 9 bases at J, leaving 2 bases unmatched. Germline CDR1 and CDR2: GTSNPN and SVGIG (reference sequence). The CDR3 spans 13 residues.

As DNA, the CDR3 is TGCAGCGCCCTGGGACAGGGCGGCGCTGAGCAGTTCTTC. It translates to CSALGQGGAEQFF. V gene TRBV29-1 combines with J gene TRBJ2-1, with 9 bases matching TRBD1. V was clipped by 7 bases and J by 9 bases; unmatched bases: 10. The CDR3 runs to 13 residues. CDR1 and CDR2 from the germline V gene are SQVTM and ANQGSEA.

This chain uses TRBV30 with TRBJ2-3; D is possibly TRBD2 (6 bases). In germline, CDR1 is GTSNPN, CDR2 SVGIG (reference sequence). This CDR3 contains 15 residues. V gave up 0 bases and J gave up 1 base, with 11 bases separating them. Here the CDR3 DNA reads TGTGCCTGGAGTGTACCGGCTAGCGGCACAGATACGCAGTATTTT. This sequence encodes CAWSVPASGTDTQYF.

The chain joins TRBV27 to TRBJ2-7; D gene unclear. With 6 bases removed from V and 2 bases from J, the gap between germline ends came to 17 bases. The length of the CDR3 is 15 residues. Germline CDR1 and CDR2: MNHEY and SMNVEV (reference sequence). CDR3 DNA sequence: TGTGCCAGCAGCCCTCAGCTCGGGCCCACCTACGAGCAGTACTTC. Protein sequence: CASSPQLGPTYEQYF.

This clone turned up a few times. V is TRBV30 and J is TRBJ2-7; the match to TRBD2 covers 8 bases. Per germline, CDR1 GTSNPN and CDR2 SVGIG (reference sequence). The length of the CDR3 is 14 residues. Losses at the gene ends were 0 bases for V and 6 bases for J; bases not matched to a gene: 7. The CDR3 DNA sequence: TGTGCCTGGAGTGTAAACGGCGCGGGGGGCGAGCAGTACTTC. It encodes CAWSVNGAGGEQYF.

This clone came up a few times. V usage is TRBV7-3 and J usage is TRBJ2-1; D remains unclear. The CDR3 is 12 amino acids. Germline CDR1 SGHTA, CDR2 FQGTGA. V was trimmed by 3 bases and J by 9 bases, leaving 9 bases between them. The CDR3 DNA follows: TGTGCCAGCAGCTTCTCGACTGGTGAGCAGTTCTTC. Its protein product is CASSFSTGEQFF. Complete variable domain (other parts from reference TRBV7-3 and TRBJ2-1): GAGVSQTPSNKVTEKGKYVELRCDPISGHTALYWYRQSLGQGPEFLIYFQGTGAADDSGLPNDRFFAVRPEGSVSTLKIQRTERGDSAVYLCASSFSTGEQFFGPGTRLTVL.

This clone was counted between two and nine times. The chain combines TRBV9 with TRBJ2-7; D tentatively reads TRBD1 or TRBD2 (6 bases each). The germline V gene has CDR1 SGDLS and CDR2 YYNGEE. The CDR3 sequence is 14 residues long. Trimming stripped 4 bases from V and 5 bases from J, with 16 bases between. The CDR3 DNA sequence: TGTGCCAGCAGCCGGGGGCCTCAAGGCGACGAGCAGTACTTC. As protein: CASSRGPQGDEQYF.

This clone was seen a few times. The CDR3 coding sequence is TGCGCCAGCAGCGGAGGGGTAACTGGAAACACCATATATTTT. This codes for CASSGGVTGNTIYF. The chain employs TRBV5-1 and TRBJ1-3; D may be TRBD1 (5 bases). Trimming took 4 bases from V and 2 from J, leaving 10 bases between them. This CDR3 has 14 residues. Per germline, CDR1 SGHRS and CDR2 YFSETQ.

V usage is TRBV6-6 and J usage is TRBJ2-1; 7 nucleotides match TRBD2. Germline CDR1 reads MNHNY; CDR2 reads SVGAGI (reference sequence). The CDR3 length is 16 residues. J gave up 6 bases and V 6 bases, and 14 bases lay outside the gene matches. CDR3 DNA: TGTGCCAGCAGGAGACTCACGGGACTACAAGGCAATGAGCAGTTCTTC. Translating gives CASRRLTGLQGNEQFF.

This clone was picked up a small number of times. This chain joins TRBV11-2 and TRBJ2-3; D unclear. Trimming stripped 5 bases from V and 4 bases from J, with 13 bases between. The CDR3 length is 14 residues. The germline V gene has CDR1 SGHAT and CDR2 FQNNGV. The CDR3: CASSQRATSDTQYF. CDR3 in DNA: TGTGCCAGCAGCCAAAGGGCGACGTCAGATACGCAGTATTTT.

The CDR3 DNA sequence: TGTGCCAGCAGTCCCTCCTACGAGCAGTACTTC. Translating gives CASSPSYEQYF. This rearrangement joins TRBV25-1 to TRBJ2-7; the D is unclear. Germline values: CDR1 MGHDK, CDR2 SYGVNS. V was clipped by 5 bases and J by 0 bases, with 2 bases between them. The CDR3 has 11 residues.

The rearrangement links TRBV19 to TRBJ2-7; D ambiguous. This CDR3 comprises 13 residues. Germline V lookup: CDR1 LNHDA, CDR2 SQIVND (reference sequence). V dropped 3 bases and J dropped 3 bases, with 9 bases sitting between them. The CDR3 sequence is CASSIDKYYEQYF. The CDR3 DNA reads TGTGCCAGTAGTATCGACAAATACTACGAGCAGTACTTC. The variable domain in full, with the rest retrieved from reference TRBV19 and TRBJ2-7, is DGGITQSPKYLFRKEGQNVTLSCEQNLNHDAMYWYRQDPGQGLRLIYYSQIVNDFQKGDIAEGYSVSREKKESFPLTVTSAQKNPTAFYLCASSIDKYYEQYFGPGTRLTVT.